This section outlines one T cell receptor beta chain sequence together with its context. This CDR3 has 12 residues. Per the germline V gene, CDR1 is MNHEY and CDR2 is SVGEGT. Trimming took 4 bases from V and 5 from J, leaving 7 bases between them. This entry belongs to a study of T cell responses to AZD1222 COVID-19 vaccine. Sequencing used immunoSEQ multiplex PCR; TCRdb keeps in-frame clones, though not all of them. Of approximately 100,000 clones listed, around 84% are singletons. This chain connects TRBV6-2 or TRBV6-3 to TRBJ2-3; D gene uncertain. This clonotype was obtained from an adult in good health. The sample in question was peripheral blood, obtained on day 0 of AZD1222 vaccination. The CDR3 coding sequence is TGTGCCAGCAGTTTATTCGAAGATACGCAGTATTTT. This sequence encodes CASSLFEDTQYF.